Listed here is a single TCR beta chain. No antigen is known for it. The data were taken from a study of response to subunit inactivated influenza vaccine. Study observations and caveats: The authors proposed limited new T cell recruitment per seasonal influenza vaccination.

TCRdb reanalysed the RT-PCR reads using MiXCR and keeps one entry per CDR3 protein. The sample holds roughly 710,000 distinct CDR3 sequences, 14% seen once. CDR1 MDHEN and CDR2 SYDVKM come from the germline V gene. V lost 5 bases and J lost 3, with 7 bases in between. The CDR3 contains 12 residues. Here the sequenced sample was PBMCs from blood, taken 14 to 15 days before vaccination. The TCR originated in a man aged 45-60 years who received an inactivated influenza vaccine. This rearrangement joins TRBV28 to TRBJ1-1; D is ambiguous. The CDR3 DNA sequence: TGTGCCAGCAGTGCTTGGGACACTGAAGCTTTCTTT. Residues: CASSAWDTEAFF.